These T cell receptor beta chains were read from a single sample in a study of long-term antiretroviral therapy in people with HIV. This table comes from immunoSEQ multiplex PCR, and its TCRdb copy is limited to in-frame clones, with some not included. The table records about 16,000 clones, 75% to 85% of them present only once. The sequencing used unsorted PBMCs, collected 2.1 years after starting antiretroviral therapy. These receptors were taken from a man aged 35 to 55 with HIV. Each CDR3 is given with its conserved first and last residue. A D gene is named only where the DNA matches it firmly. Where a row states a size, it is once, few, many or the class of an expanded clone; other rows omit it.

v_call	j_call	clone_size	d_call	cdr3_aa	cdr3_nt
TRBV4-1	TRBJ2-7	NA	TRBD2	CASSQGILGLAGPYEQYF	TGCGCCAGCAGCCAAGGGATTTTGGGACTAGCGGGGCCCTACGAGCAGTACTTC
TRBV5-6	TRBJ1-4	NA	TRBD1	CASRASGTVNEKLFF	TGTGCCAGCAGAGCTTCCGGGACAGTTAATGAAAAACTGTTTTTT
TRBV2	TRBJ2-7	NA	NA	CASWGGLDEQYF	TGTGCCAGCTGGGGGGGGCTCGACGAGCAGTACTTC
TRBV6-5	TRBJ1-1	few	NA	CASSYSRTGNTEAFF	TGTGCCAGCAGTTACTCGAGGACGGGCAACACTGAAGCTTTCTTT
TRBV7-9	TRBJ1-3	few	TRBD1	CASSLGQGASLSGNTIYF	TGTGCCAGCAGCCTAGGACAGGGAGCCTCCCTCTCTGGAAACACCATATATTTT
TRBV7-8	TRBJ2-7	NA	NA	CASSLGDHEQYF	TGTGCCAGCAGCTTAGGGGATCACGAGCAGTACTTC
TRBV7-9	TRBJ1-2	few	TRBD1	CASSLGQGSYGYTF	TGTGCCAGCAGCTTAGGACAGGGGTCCTATGGCTACACCTTC
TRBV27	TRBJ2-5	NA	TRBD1	CASSLQGTGGETQYF	TGTGCCAGCAGCCTACAAGGGACAGGGGGTGAGACCCAGTACTTC
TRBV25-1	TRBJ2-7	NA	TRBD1	CASSESTGGRYEQYF	TGTGCCAGCAGTGAATCGACAGGGGGCCGCTACGAGCAGTACTTC
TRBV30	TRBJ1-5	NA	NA	CAWSVHNVGGNSNQPQHF	TGTGCCTGGAGTGTACACAACGTCGGTGGAAATAGCAATCAGCCCCAGCATTTT
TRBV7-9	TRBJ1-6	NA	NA	CASSDQNNSPLHF	TGTGCCAGCAGCGACCAGAATAATTCACCCCTCCACTTT
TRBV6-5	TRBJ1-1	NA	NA	CASSYSEGITEAFF	TGTGCCAGCAGTTACTCGGAGGGGATAACTGAAGCTTTCTTT
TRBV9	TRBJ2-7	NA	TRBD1	CASSGGTGGSHEQYF	TGTGCCAGCAGCGGGGGGACAGGGGGTTCCCACGAGCAGTACTTC
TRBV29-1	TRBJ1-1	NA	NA	CSVGQTNTEAFF	TGCAGCGTAGGGCAGACAAACACTGAAGCTTTCTTT
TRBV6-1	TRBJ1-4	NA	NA	CASSESFGGGAEKLFF	TGTGCCAGCAGTGAAAGCTTCGGGGGTGGGGCTGAAAAACTGTTTTTT
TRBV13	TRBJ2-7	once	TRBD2	CASSLGASGGLSSYEQYF	TGTGCCAGCAGCTTAGGGGCTAGCGGGGGATTAAGCTCCTACGAGCAGTACTTC
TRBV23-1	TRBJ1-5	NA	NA	CASTDSQLRQPQHF	TGCGCCAGCACCGACAGTCAACTAAGGCAGCCCCAGCATTTT
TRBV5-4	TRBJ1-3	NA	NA	CASSSAGHPGNTIYF	TGTGCCAGCAGCTCCGCGGGACACCCGGGGAACACCATATATTTT
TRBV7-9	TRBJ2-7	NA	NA	CASSPNTGTPYEQYF	TGTGCCAGCAGCCCCAACACAGGGACCCCCTACGAGCAGTACTTC
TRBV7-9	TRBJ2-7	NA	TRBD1	CASTLIPARDRSPYEQYF	TGTGCCAGCACTTTGATCCCCGCACGGGACAGATCACCCTACGAGCAGTACTTC
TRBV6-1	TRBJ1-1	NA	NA	CASSEAGPRAEAFF	TGTGCCAGCAGTGAAGCCGGGCCTCGGGCTGAAGCTTTCTTT
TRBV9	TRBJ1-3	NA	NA	CASSVGRIAGNTIYF	TGTGCCAGCAGCGTAGGGAGGATTGCGGGAAACACCATATATTTT
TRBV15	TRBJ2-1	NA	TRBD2	CATSSQTSGGDEQFF	TGTGCCACCAGCTCCCAGACTAGCGGGGGTGATGAGCAGTTCTTC
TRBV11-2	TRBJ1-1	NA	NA	CASSRPGSPLGEAFF	TGTGCCAGCAGCCGTCCTGGATCTCCCCTGGGCGAAGCTTTCTTT
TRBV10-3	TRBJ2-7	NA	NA	CATRPWVDAASDEQYF	TGTGCCACCAGGCCCTGGGTGGACGCCGCCTCGGACGAGCAGTACTTC
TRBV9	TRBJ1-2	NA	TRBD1	CASSASTGYYGYTF	TGTGCCAGCAGCGCCTCGACAGGGTACTATGGCTACACCTTC
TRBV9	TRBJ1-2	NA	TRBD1	CAGDREGYTF	TGTGCCGGGGACAGGGAAGGCTACACCTTC
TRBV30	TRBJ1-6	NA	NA	CAWTDTGGSYNSPLHF	TGTGCCTGGACCGACACCGGGGGCTCCTATAATTCACCCCTCCACTTT
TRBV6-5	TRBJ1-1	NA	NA	CASTSWAGIVGEAFF	TGTGCCAGCACTTCCTGGGCGGGGATAGTTGGTGAAGCTTTCTTT
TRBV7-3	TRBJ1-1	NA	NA	CASSLTDRNTEAFF	TGTGCCAGCAGCTTAACGGACAGGAACACTGAAGCTTTCTTT
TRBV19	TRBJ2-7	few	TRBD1	CASSPPDRPYEQYF	TGTGCCAGTAGTCCCCCGGACAGGCCCTACGAGCAGTACTTC
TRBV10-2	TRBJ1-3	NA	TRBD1	CASSRTGAGNTIYF	TGCGCCAGCAGTCGGACAGGGGCTGGAAACACCATATATTTT
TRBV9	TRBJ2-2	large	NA	CASSVDPPTGELFF	TGTGCCAGCAGCGTGGACCCACCCACCGGGGAGCTGTTTTTT
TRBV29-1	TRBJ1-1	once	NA	CSARAGNTEAFF	TGCAGCGCCCGGGCGGGGAACACTGAAGCTTTCTTT
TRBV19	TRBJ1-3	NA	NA	CASINLNGNTIYF	TGTGCCAGTATAAACCTCAATGGAAACACCATATATTTT
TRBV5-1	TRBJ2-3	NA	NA	CASSLVGGGSDTQYF	TGCGCCAGCAGCTTGGTTGGGGGAGGATCAGATACGCAGTATTTT
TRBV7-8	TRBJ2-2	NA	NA	CASSWSAGELFF	TGTGCCAGCAGCTGGTCCGCCGGGGAGCTGTTTTTT
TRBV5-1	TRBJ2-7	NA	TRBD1	CASSLGTGAGYEQYF	TGCGCCAGCAGCTTGGGGACAGGGGCTGGCTACGAGCAGTACTTC
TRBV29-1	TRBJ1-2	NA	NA	CSVTSGTFYGYTF	TGCAGCGTTACCTCCGGGACTTTCTATGGCTACACCTTC
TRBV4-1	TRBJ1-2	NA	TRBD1	CASSQYTTGDYGYTF	TGCGCCAGCAGCCAATACACGACAGGGGACTATGGCTACACCTTC
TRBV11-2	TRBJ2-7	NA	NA	CASSFARGYEQYF	TGTGCCAGCAGCTTCGCACGGGGCTACGAGCAGTACTTC
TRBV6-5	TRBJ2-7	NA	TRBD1	CASSSRRGRGYEQYF	TGTGCCAGCAGCTCACGAAGGGGGCGCGGCTACGAGCAGTACTTC
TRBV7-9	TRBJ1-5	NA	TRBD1	CASSFDRGPNQPQHF	TGTGCCAGCAGCTTCGACAGGGGGCCGAATCAGCCCCAGCATTTT
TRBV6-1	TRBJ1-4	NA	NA	CASRGGGLGEKLFF	TGTGCCAGCAGAGGTGGGGGGCTGGGTGAAAAACTGTTTTTT
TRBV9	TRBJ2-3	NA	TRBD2	CASSVATAGGADTQYF	TGTGCCAGCAGCGTAGCTACAGCGGGGGGCGCAGATACGCAGTATTTT
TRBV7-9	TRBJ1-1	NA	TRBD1	CASSFPGQGAEAFF	TGTGCCAGCAGCTTTCCGGGACAGGGGGCTGAAGCTTTCTTT
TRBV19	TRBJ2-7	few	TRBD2	CASSWTSGGSYEQYF	TGTGCCAGTAGTTGGACTAGCGGGGGCTCCTACGAGCAGTACTTC
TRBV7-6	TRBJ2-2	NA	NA	CASSPSSEQSNTGELFF	TGTGCCAGCAGCCCATCGAGCGAGCAGTCGAACACCGGGGAGCTGTTTTTT
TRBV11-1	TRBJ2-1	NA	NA	CASSLGGVFNNEQFF	TGTGCCAGCAGCTTAGGTGGGGTCTTTAACAATGAGCAGTTCTTC